These 13 T cell receptor beta chains were sequenced from one sample in a study of OX40 agonist ivuxolimab in advanced cancers. TCRdb keeps only in-frame clones here, not all; method: immunoSEQ multiplex PCR. The profile covers over 55,000 clones, with more than 70% appearing a single time and 8.2% taken by the ten largest. The specimen comprised CD4+ or CD8+ T cells sorted from blood, sampled in a trial of the OX40 agonist ivuxolimab. These receptors came from an adult with an advanced solid tumor such as melanoma, head and neck, liver or kidney cancer.

The chain joins TRBV28 to TRBJ2-5, with D possibly matching TRBD2 (6 bases). Germline CDR1 and CDR2: MDHEN and SYDVKM. V gave up 7 bases and J gave up 1 base, with 16 bases separating them. There are 15 residues in the CDR3. This CDR3 is CASTKKGGTQETQYF. The CDR3 DNA follows: TGTGCCAGCACCAAGAAGGGCGGGACCCAAGAGACCCAGTACTTC. The complete variable domain, with remaining parts taken from reference TRBV28 and TRBJ2-5, reads DVKVTQSSRYLVKRTGEKVFLECVQDMDHENMFWYRQDPGLGLRLIYFSYDVKMKEKGDIPEGYSVSREKKERFSLILESASTNQTSMYLCASTKKGGTQETQYFGPGTRLLVL.

The table lists this clone with a few counts. The chain joins TRBV5-1 to TRBJ2-7; 8 bases are a match to TRBD2. This CDR3 spans 18 amino acids. Germline values: CDR1 SGHRS, CDR2 YFSETQ. V shed 0 bases, J shed 3 bases, and the junction held 14 bases outside the gene matches. For the CDR3, the DNA is TGCGCCAGCAGCTTGGGTATCTTTCGACTAGCGAACAACTACGAGCAGTACTTC. This encodes CASSLGIFRLANNYEQYF.

This sequence joins TRBV27 and TRBJ2-7; 7 bases line up with TRBD2. CDR3 length: 16 amino acids. V dropped 5 bases and J dropped 6; count of bases not matched to a gene: 16. Germline values: CDR1 MNHEY, CDR2 SMNVEV (reference sequence). The CDR3 protein is CASSPTPGLFIREQYF. The DNA of the CDR3 is TGTGCCAGCAGTCCTACCCCGGGACTATTCATCCGCGAGCAGTACTTC.

The rearrangement links TRBV9 to TRBJ2-1; 8 bases match TRBD2. CDR1 is SGDLS and CDR2 is YYNGEE in the germline V gene. The V gene end was trimmed by 2 bases and the J gene end by 5 bases; junction bases not matched to a gene: 6. The CDR3 runs 15 residues. The CDR3 nucleotides are TGTGCCAGCAGCGTTAGCGGGATCTCACACAATGAGCAGTTCTTC. It encodes CASSVSGISHNEQFF.

The chain couples TRBV30 to TRBJ1-2; D unclear. The CDR3 length is 15 residues. Germline CDR1 GTSNPN, CDR2 SVGIG (reference sequence). Trimming left V 0 bases short and J 4 bases short, with 15 bases between. The CDR3 reads CAWSVPTGLSYGYTF. CDR3 DNA sequence: TGTGCCTGGAGTGTCCCGACTGGACTGTCCTATGGCTACACCTTC.

V is TRBV7-8 and J is TRBJ2-1; the match to TRBD1 covers 11 bases. The V segment lost 3 bases and the J segment 6 bases; nucleotides outside the gene matches: 4. The germline CDR1 and CDR2 sequences are SGHVS and FQNEAQ. The CDR3 loop spans 15 amino acids. Here the CDR3 DNA reads TGTGCCAGCAGCTTCCGGGACAGGGGGGGCAATGAGCAGTTCTTC. It yields the protein CASSFRDRGGNEQFF. Together with reference TRBV7-8 and TRBJ2-1, the CDR3 gives the full variable domain: GAGVSQSPRYKVAKRGQDVALRCDPISGHVSLFWYQQALGQGPEFLTYFQNEAQLDKSGLPSDRFFAERPEGSVSTLKIQRTQQEDSAVYLCASSFRDRGGNEQFFGPGTRLTVL.

The chain has TRBV19 and TRBJ1-1, with a tentative D call TRBD1 (6 bases). V gave up 7 bases and J gave up 5 bases, with 14 bases separating them. Germline V gives CDR1 LNHDA, CDR2 SQIVND (reference sequence). The CDR3 length is 13 residues. The DNA for the CDR3 is TGTGCCAGTACCCAGGGGTACGGGACTGAAGCTTTCTTT. Its protein is CASTQGYGTEAFF.

The chain couples TRBV27 to TRBJ2-1; TRBD2 matches 7 bases. The germline V gene encodes CDR1 MNHEY and CDR2 SMNVEV (reference sequence). Unmatched junction bases numbered 9, after V lost 6 bases and J lost 1 base. The CDR3 totals 16 residues. The CDR3 is CASSPRGGRSYNEQFF. The DNA for the CDR3 is TGTGCCAGCAGCCCTAGGGGAGGGAGATCCTACAATGAGCAGTTCTTC.

The V call is TRBV13, the J call TRBJ2-2; 8 positions match TRBD1. The CDR3 sequence is 17 residues long. Germline values: CDR1 PRHDT, CDR2 FYEKMQ (reference sequence). J lost 4 bases, V lost 4 bases, and 11 bases had no gene match. Here the CDR3 reads CASSSLGRGPGTGELFF. CDR3 bases: TGTGCCAGCAGCTCTCTCGGCAGGGGGCCGGGCACCGGGGAGCTGTTTTTT.

This chain links TRBV7-2 with TRBJ1-1, with D unresolved. The CDR3 extends over 14 amino acids. Germline values: CDR1 SGHTA, CDR2 FQGNSA. V lost 5 bases and J 3 bases, leaving 13 bases between the germline ends. This CDR3 is CASSPAPEDTEAFF. Written as DNA, the CDR3 is TGTGCCAGCAGCCCCGCCCCCGAGGACACTGAAGCTTTCTTT.

This chain links TRBV28 with TRBJ2-1; 9 bases align to TRBD1. Germline trimming cut 4 bases from V and 11 bases from J; bases unmatched to any gene: 3. Germline loops: CDR1 MDHEN, CDR2 SYDVKM. The CDR3 runs to 12 residues. The CDR3 nucleotides are TGTGCCAGCAGTTCGGGACAGGGCAAGCAGTTCTTC. It is translated as CASSSGQGKQFF.

This chain links TRBV6-4 with TRBJ2-7; 15 bases align to TRBD2. V dropped 7 bases and J dropped 1; count of bases not matched to a gene: 8. This CDR3 comprises 17 residues. In germline, CDR1 is MRHNA, CDR2 SNTAGT. CDR3 sequence (DNA): TGTGCCAGCACCGAGGGACTAGCGGGAGGCGTATCCTACGAGCAGTACTTC. This translates into CASTEGLAGGVSYEQYF.

The V gene is TRBV19, the J gene TRBJ2-2, with 13 bases aligning to TRBD2. Losses at the gene ends were 6 bases for V and 3 bases for J; bases not matched to a gene: 7. Germline V gives CDR1 LNHDA, CDR2 SQIVND (reference sequence). The CDR3 runs 17 residues. As DNA, the CDR3 is TGTGCCAGTAGCCCGAGACTAGCGGGGGGTTACACCGGGGAGCTGTTTTTT. This sequence encodes CASSPRLAGGYTGELFF. Combining the CDR3 with reference TRBV19 and TRBJ2-2 gives the whole variable domain DGGITQSPKYLFRKEGQNVTLSCEQNLNHDAMYWYRQDPGQGLRLIYYSQIVNDFQKGDIAEGYSVSREKKESFPLTVTSAQKNPTAFYLCASSPRLAGGYTGELFFGEGSRLTVL.